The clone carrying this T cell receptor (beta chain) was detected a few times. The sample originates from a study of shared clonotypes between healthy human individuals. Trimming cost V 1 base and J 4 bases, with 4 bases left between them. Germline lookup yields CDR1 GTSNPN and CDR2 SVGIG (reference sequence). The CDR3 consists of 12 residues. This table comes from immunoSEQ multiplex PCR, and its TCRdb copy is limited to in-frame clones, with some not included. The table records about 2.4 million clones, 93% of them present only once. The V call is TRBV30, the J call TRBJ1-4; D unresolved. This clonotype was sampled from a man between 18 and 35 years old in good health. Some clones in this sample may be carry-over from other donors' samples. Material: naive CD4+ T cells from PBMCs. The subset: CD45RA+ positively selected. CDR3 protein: CAWSEINEKLFF. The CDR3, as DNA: TGTGCCTGGAGTGAAATTAATGAAAAACTGTTTTTT.